This entry describes one T cell receptor (beta chain). The sample originates from a study of control samples from healthy donors and cancer patients. V gave up 2 bases and J gave up 3 bases, with 5 bases separating them. Germline V gene data show CDR1 as KGHSH and CDR2 as LQKENI. The CDR3 extends over 13 amino acids. Assay: immunoSEQ multiplex PCR; the TCRdb copy retains only in-frame clones and omits some. The sample carries tens of thousands of clones, 94% recorded once. The source of this sequence is a man aged 25 to 40 in good health. The specimen was blood. The chain employs TRBV18 and TRBJ1-5; D not certain. The CDR3 sequence is CASSPNHNQPQHF. The CDR3 DNA reads TGTGCCAGCTCACCAAACCACAATCAGCCCCAGCATTTT. The full variable domain, in which reference TRBV18 and TRBJ1-5 provide the parts outside the CDR3, is NAGVMQNPRHLVRRRGQEARLRCSPMKGHSHVYWYRQLPEEGLKFMVYLQKENIIDESGMPKERFSAEFPKEGPSILRIQQVVRGDSAAYFCASSPNHNQPQHFGDGTRLSIL.